This passage covers 11 T cell receptor beta chains from one sample sequenced in a study of T cell repertoires in cytomegalovirus infection. MiXCR was run by TCRdb on the reads, yielding one entry per CDR3 protein. The sample has under 850,000 distinct CDR3 sequences, roughly 35% seen once; the top ten hold 2.5% to 3.5%. The sequenced sample was PBMCs. The receptors shown here come from a human donor in good health (CMV status not recorded). Some clones in this sample may be carry-over from other donors' samples.

This chain joins TRBV20-1 and TRBJ2-5; 11 bases agree with TRBD2. Trimming cost V 3 bases and J 4 bases; bases outside gene matches: 10. The CDR3 loop spans 16 amino acids. The germline gives CDR1 DFQATT, CDR2 SNEGSKA (reference sequence). The CDR3 DNA reads TGCAGTGCTAGTGCAACTAGCGGGAGCTATGGAGAGACCCAGTACTTC. Translated, it gives CSASATSGSYGETQYF.

Only a few counts were recorded for this clonotype. The genes are TRBV5-4 and TRBJ2-1; 8 positions match TRBD1. Trimming at V came to 6 bases and at J to 6 bases, leaving 5 bases not matched to a gene. Germline CDR1 SGHNT, CDR2 YYREEE (reference sequence). This CDR3 has 13 amino acids. CDR3 in amino acids: CASTKQGGNEQFF. In nucleotides, the CDR3 is TGTGCCAGCACCAAACAGGGGGGCAATGAGCAGTTCTTC.

The chain uses TRBV10-3 and TRBJ1-1, with D possibly matching TRBD1 (5 bases). From germline, CDR1 is ENHRY and CDR2 SYGVKD. The CDR3 spans 16 residues. With 1 base removed from V and 1 base from J, the gap between germline ends came to 13 bases. The CDR3 reads CAISEYGTGGNTEAFF. CDR3 DNA sequence: TGTGCCATCAGTGAGTACGGGACTGGGGGGAACACTGAAGCTTTCTTT.

The chain couples TRBV5-3 to TRBJ2-7; a weak D match, TRBD2 (5 bases). TRBV5-3 is an ORF, with its function uncertain. Trimming cost V 0 bases and J 5 bases, with 15 bases left between them. This CDR3 has 15 residues. Here the CDR3 DNA reads TGTGCCAGAAGCTTGGGGCAGCTGAGGGATGACGAGCAGTACTTC. It specifies CARSLGQLRDDEQYF.

The rearrangement links TRBV28 to TRBJ2-3; 10 bases fit TRBD2. The germline V gene encodes CDR1 MDHEN and CDR2 SYDVKM. The CDR3 loop spans 16 amino acids. Unmatched junction bases numbered 9, after V lost 6 bases and J lost 3 bases. The CDR3 loop is CASRDTGLAVTDTQYF. Written as DNA, the CDR3 is TGTGCCAGCAGAGATACTGGACTAGCGGTTACAGATACGCAGTATTTT.

The rearrangement joins TRBV11-2 to TRBJ2-1, with 10 bases fitting TRBD2. The V and J ends lost 6 bases and 3 bases, in that order; junction bases with no gene match: 11. The CDR3 covers 17 residues. Germline V CDR1 and CDR2: SGHAT, FQNNGV. The CDR3 region has the DNA TGTGCCAGCAGGACCCTCAAGCGGGAGGGCCACTACAATGAGCAGTTCTTC. Translating gives CASRTLKREGHYNEQFF.

This clonotype was counted ten times or more. This chain joins TRBV7-2 and TRBJ2-1; D remains ambiguous. Germline V gives CDR1 SGHTA, CDR2 FQGNSA. The CDR3 contains 15 residues. V was clipped by 1 base and J by 0 bases, with 7 bases between them. The CDR3 reads CASSLGWGSYNEQFF. The CDR3 DNA reads as TGTGCCAGCAGCTTAGGTTGGGGCTCCTACAATGAGCAGTTCTTC.

Ten or more counts support this clonotype. The genes are TRBV7-2 and TRBJ1-1; TRBD1 aligns across 7 bases. This CDR3 comprises 14 residues. From germline, CDR1 is SGHTA and CDR2 FQGNSA. Trimming cost V 0 bases and J 3 bases; bases outside gene matches: 1. This CDR3 is CASSLAGQDTEAFF. CDR3 nucleotide sequence: TGTGCCAGCAGCTTAGCTGGACAGGACACTGAAGCTTTCTTT.

This clonotype has at least ten counts. V is TRBV24-1 and J is TRBJ1-2; the match to TRBD1 covers 8 bases. CDR3 length: 20 residues. Germline CDR1 KGHDR, CDR2 SFDVKD. After removal of 4 bases from V and 6 bases from J, the junction contained 24 bases not matched to a gene. CDR3 sequence: CATSDSTFDRGTGRIDGYTF. The CDR3, as DNA: TGTGCCACCAGTGACTCCACGTTCGACAGGGGAACGGGTAGGATAGATGGCTACACCTTC.

In the case of this clonotype: Germline and junction disagree at one end, which may indicate a read error. The chain links TRBV7-2 to TRBJ1-6; D ambiguous. CDR3 length: 17 residues. In germline, CDR1 is SGHTA, CDR2 FQGNSA. The CDR3 region is CASSLSGGSSYNSPLRF. Here the CDR3 DNA reads TGTGCCAGCAGCCTCTCGGGTGGGAGCTCCTATAATTCACCCCTCCGCTTT.

As to this clonotype: A single base separates this from a much larger clone, so it may be a read error. The chain employs TRBV12-3 or TRBV12-4 and TRBJ1-5; D is unclear. This CDR3 is 13 amino acids long. V was trimmed by 5 bases and J by 0 bases, leaving 5 bases between them. The CDR3 region has the DNA TGTGCCAGCAGTGACGATAGCAATCAGCCCCAGCATTTT. As protein: CASSDDSNQPQHF.